Sequencing of this T cell receptor (beta chain) was carried out in a study of CD4 T cells in relation to SARS-CoV-2 and coronaviruses. Worth noting for this clone: As yet, its antigen is unknown.

Assay used: immunoSEQ multiplex PCR; TCRdb lists only in-frame clones, some missing. The table lists roughly 18,000 clones, 82% of them singletons, with 30% to 35% in the top ten. The germline V and J ends were trimmed by 6 bases and 3 bases, with 12 bases remaining between them. This CDR3 is built from 13 residues. The germline V gene has CDR1 LNHDA and CDR2 SQIVND (reference sequence). Unexposed donor CD4+ T cells date from about 2011-2019, before the COVID-19 pandemic. Isolation of CD4+ T cells took place after about 9 days in culture. The clonotype originates from a human donor in good health. The chain is built from TRBV19 and TRBJ2-7; D ambiguous. Source material: CD4+ T cells from PBMCs, cultured in vitro. CDR3 loop: CASSPDVFYEQYF. CDR3 DNA: TGTGCCAGTAGCCCGGACGTTTTCTACGAGCAGTACTTC. Using reference TRBV19 and TRBJ2-7 for the parts outside the CDR3, the full variable domain is DGGITQSPKYLFRKEGQNVTLSCEQNLNHDAMYWYRQDPGQGLRLIYYSQIVNDFQKGDIAEGYSVSREKKESFPLTVTSAQKNPTAFYLCASSPDVFYEQYFGPGTRLTVT.